The 11 T cell receptor beta chains below come from one sample, sequenced in a study of T cell responses to AZD1222 COVID-19 vaccine. The protocol was immunoSEQ multiplex PCR, while the TCRdb copy is restricted to in-frame clones and leaves out a portion. The sample lists around 210,000 clones, around 94% occurring once. Sequences were derived from peripheral blood, sampled 28 days after the second dose of the MenACWY control vaccine. These receptors originate from an adult who received the MenACWY meningococcal vaccine as a control.

The rearrangement joins TRBV5-1 to TRBJ1-2; 7 bases fit TRBD1. Germline V gene data show CDR1 as SGHRS and CDR2 as YFSETQ. There are 14 residues in the CDR3. Losses at the gene ends were 4 bases for V and 2 bases for J; bases not matched to a gene: 5. CDR3 in amino acids: CASSPDRANYGYTF. CDR3 bases: TGCGCCAGCAGCCCTGACAGGGCCAACTATGGCTACACCTTC.

Comment on this clone: The junction shows a germline mismatch at one end, possibly a read error. The chain employs TRBV7-3 and TRBJ2-3, with TRBD2 matching 13 bases. Germline V gene data show CDR1 as SGHTA and CDR2 as FQGTGA. CDR3 length: 15 amino acids. The CDR3 DNA reads TGTGCCAGCAGCAGGACTAGCGGGAGTACAGATACGCAGTGTTTT. Translated, it gives CASSRTSGSTDTQCF.

The chain combines TRBV21-1 with TRBJ1-1. TRBV21-1 is flagged as a pseudogene. The CDR3 extends over 15 amino acids. CDR3 in amino acids: CASSNTDQVGSEAFF. The CDR3 coding sequence is TGTGCCAGCAGCAATACCGACCAAGTCGGGTCTGAAGCTTTCTTT.

This clone is a singleton in its sample. This chain joins TRBV28 and TRBJ1-1, with TRBD1 as a possible D gene (6 bases). The CDR3 is 16 amino acids. Germline V CDR1 and CDR2: MDHEN, SYDVKM. The V and J ends lost 7 bases and 0 bases respectively, with 18 bases between them. This CDR3 reads CASTRGAAPLNTEAFF. The CDR3 DNA reads TGTGCCAGCACCCGGGGGGCGGCGCCGTTGAACACTGAAGCTTTCTTT.

The J gene is TRBJ1-2, the V gene TRBV28, with 9 bases fitting TRBD1. This CDR3 has 15 amino acids. The trim removed 6 bases at V and 7 bases at J, leaving 12 bases unmatched. The germline V gene encodes CDR1 MDHEN and CDR2 SYDVKM. The DNA of the CDR3 is TGTGCCAGCAGCGGTACCGGGACAGGGTTTCCTGGCTACACCTTC. This gives the protein CASSGTGTGFPGYTF.

This chain links TRBV3-1 (or the pseudogene TRBV3-2) with TRBJ2-3; 11 bases agree with TRBD2. Germline V CDR1 and CDR2: LGHDT, YNNKEL (reference sequence). This CDR3 is 15 amino acids long. J lost 5 bases, V lost 5 bases, and 6 bases had no gene match. This CDR3 is CASSWATSGVDTQYF. Here the CDR3 DNA reads TGTGCCAGCAGCTGGGCGACTAGCGGGGTAGATACGCAGTATTTT.

The rearrangement links TRBV6-2 or TRBV6-3 to TRBJ2-7; 9 nucleotides match TRBD1. This CDR3 has 16 residues. The J segment lost 3 bases and the V segment lost 6 bases, leaving 12 bases of the junction unmatched. Germline lookup yields CDR1 MNHEY and CDR2 SVGEGT. The CDR3 loop is CASSRDPPDRGYEQYF. The CDR3 DNA follows: TGTGCCAGCAGCCGAGACCCACCGGACAGGGGCTACGAGCAGTACTTC.

With respect to this clone: The same CDR3 arises from other DNA sequences in this sample as well. The chain carries TRBV12-3 or TRBV12-4 and TRBJ1-3; the match to TRBD1 covers 8 bases. There are 13 residues in the CDR3. The V and J ends lost 5 bases and 4 bases, in that order; junction bases with no gene match: 1. The CDR3 DNA is TGTGCCAGCAGTGGACAGGGAGGAAACACCATATATTTT. Translating it yields CASSGQGGNTIYF.

In regard to this clone: Other DNA sequences in this specimen translate into the identical CDR3. J is TRBJ2-7 and V is TRBV5-1, with D unclear. The CDR3 covers 11 residues. Germline CDR1 reads SGHRS; CDR2 reads YFSETQ. V was shortened by 3 bases and J by 3 bases, with 4 bases between the two germline ends. CDR3 nucleotide sequence: TGCGCCAGCAGCTCTAGCTACGAGCAGTACTTC. It specifies CASSSSYEQYF.

A single count supports this clone. V gene TRBV28 combines with J gene TRBJ1-5, with TRBD1 as a possible D gene (5 bases). CDR3 size: 14 residues. V shed 1 base and J shed 7 bases, with 11 bases lying between them. Germline V gene data show CDR1 as MDHEN and CDR2 as SYDVKM. In DNA, the CDR3 is TGTGCCAGCAGTTTATCCGCCTGGGGGCAGCCCCAGCATTTT. Amino acid sequence: CASSLSAWGQPQHF.

The J gene is TRBJ2-5, the V gene TRBV29-1; no definite D call. V dropped 4 bases and J dropped 1 base, with 13 bases sitting between them. Germline V lookup: CDR1 SQVTM, CDR2 ANQGSEA. CDR3 length: 14 amino acids. The CDR3 nucleotides are TGCAGCGTTGTGGATTCAGTACTCCAAGAGACCCAGTACTTC. It specifies CSVVDSVLQETQYF.